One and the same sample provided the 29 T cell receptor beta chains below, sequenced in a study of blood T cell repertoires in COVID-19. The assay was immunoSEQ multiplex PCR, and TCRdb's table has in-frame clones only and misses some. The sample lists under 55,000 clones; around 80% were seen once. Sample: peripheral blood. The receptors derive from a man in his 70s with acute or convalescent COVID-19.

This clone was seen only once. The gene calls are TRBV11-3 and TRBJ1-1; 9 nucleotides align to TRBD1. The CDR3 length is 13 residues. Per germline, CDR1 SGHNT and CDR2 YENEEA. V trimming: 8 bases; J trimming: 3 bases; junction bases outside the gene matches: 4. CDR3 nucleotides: TGTGCCAGCTTGGGACAGGGAGACACTGAAGCTTTCTTT. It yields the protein CASLGQGDTEAFF.

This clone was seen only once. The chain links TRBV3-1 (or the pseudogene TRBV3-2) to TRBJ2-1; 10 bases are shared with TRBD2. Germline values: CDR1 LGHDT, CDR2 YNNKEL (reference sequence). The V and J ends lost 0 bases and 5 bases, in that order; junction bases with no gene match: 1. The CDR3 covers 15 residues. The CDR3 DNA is TGTGCCAGCAGCCAAGAAGCGGGGGGGAACAATGAGCAGTTCTTC. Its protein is CASSQEAGGNNEQFF.

The CDR3 loop is CAIRGTASYEQYF. The CDR3 DNA reads TGTGCCATCCGGGGGACAGCTTCCTACGAGCAGTACTTC. The gene calls are TRBV6-4 and TRBJ2-7; a weak D match, TRBD1 (7 bases). This CDR3 is built from 13 residues. Germline V gene sequence: CDR1 MRHNA, CDR2 SNTAGT. V lost 10 bases, J lost 1 base, and 14 bases lay in between.

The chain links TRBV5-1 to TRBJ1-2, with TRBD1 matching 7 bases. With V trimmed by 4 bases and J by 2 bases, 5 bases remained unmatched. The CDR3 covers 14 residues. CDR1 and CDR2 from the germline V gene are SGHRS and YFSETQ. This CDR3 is CASSPSGQNYGYTF. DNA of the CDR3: TGCGCCAGCAGCCCCTCGGGACAGAACTATGGCTACACCTTC.

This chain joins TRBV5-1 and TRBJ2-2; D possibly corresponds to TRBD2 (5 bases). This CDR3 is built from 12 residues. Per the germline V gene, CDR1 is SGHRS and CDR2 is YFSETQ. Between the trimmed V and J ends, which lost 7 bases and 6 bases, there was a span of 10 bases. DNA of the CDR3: TGCGCCAGCTACGCGGGTTCCGGGGAGCTGTTTTTT. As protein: CASYAGSGELFF.

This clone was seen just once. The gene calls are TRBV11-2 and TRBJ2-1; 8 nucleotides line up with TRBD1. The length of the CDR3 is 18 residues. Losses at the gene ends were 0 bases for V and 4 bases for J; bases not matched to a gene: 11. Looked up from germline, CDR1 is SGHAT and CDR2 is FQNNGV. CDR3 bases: TGTGCCAGCAGCTTAGATCTCTCCGGGACAGGACAGTACAATGAGCAGTTCTTC. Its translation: CASSLDLSGTGQYNEQFF.

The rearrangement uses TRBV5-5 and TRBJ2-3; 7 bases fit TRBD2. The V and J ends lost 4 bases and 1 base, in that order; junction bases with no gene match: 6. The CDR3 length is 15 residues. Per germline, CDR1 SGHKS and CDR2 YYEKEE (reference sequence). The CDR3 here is CASSQRGGGTDTQYF. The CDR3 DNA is TGTGCCAGCAGCCAGAGGGGAGGGGGCACAGATACGCAGTATTTT.

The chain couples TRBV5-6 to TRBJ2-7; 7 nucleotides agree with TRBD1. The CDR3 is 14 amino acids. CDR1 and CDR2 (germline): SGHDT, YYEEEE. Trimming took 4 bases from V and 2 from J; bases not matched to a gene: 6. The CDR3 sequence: CASSTDRVPYEQYF. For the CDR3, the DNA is TGTGCCAGCAGCACCGACAGGGTTCCCTACGAGCAGTACTTC.

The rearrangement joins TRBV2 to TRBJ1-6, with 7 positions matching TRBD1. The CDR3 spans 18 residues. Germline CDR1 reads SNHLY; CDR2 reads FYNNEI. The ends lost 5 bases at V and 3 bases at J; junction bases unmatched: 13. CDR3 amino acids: CASSTPTGGGYYNSPLHF. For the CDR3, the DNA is TGTGCCAGCAGTACCCCGACGGGAGGGGGCTACTATAATTCACCCCTCCACTTT.

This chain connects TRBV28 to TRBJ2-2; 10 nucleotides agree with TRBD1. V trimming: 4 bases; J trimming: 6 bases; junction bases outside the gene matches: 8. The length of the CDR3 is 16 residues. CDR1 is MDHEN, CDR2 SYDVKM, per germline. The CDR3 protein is CASSSPGQGRAGELFF. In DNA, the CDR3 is TGTGCCAGCAGTTCCCCGGGACAGGGGAGGGCCGGGGAGCTGTTTTTT.

Here the CDR3 reads CSASRLAGASPYEQYF. In DNA, the CDR3 is TGCAGTGCTAGTAGACTAGCGGGAGCCAGCCCCTACGAGCAGTACTTC. The rearrangement links TRBV20-1 to TRBJ2-7; the match to TRBD2 covers 12 bases. Germline CDR1 and CDR2: DFQATT and SNEGSKA (reference sequence). The trim removed 3 bases at V and 2 bases at J, leaving 8 bases unmatched. The CDR3 has 16 residues.

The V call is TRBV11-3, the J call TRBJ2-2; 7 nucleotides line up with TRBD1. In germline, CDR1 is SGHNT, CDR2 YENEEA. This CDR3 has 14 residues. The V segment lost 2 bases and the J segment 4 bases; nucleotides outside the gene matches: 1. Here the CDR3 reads CASSLTGVTGELFF. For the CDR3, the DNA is TGTGCCAGCAGCTTAACAGGGGTCACCGGGGAGCTGTTTTTT.

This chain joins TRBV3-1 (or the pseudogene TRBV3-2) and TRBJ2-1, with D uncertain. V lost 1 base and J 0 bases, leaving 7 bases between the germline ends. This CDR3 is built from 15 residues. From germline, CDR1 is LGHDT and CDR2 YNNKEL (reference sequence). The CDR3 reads CASSQVPGSYNEQFF. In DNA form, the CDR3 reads TGTGCCAGCAGCCAAGTTCCGGGCTCCTACAATGAGCAGTTCTTC.

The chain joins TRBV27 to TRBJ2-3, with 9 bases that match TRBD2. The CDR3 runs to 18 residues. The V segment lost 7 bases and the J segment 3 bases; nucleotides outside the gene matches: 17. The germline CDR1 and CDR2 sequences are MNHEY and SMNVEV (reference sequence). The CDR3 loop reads CASTPRGGGVVGTDTQYF. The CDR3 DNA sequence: TGTGCCAGCACCCCGCGGGGCGGGGGGGTCGTTGGGACAGATACGCAGTATTTT.

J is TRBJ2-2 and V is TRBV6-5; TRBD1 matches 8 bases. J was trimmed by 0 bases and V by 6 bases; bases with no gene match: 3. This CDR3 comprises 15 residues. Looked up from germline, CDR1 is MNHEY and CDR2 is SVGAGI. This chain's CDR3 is CASSRQGSNTGELFF. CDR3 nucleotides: TGTGCCAGCAGCCGACAGGGGTCGAACACCGGGGAGCTGTTTTTT.

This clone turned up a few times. The CDR3 here is CASSPQPGSSYEQYF. As DNA, the CDR3 is TGTGCCAGCAGCCCGCAACCCGGTAGCTCCTACGAGCAGTACTTC. This chain joins TRBV7-3 and TRBJ2-7; no definite D call. Germline V gene data show CDR1 as SGHTA and CDR2 as FQGTGA. Trimming took off 5 bases at V and 0 bases at J, with 14 bases between the two ends. The CDR3 runs 15 residues.

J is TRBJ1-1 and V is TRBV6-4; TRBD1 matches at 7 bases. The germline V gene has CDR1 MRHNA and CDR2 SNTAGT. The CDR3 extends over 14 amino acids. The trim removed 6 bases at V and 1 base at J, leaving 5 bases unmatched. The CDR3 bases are TGTGCCAGCAGGAGGGACAGACAGAACACTGAAGCTTTCTTT. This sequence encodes CASRRDRQNTEAFF.

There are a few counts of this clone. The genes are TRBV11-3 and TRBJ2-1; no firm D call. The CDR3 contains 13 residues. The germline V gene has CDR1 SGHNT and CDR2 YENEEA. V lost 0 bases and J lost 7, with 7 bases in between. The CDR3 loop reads CASSLDLVNEQFF. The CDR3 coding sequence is TGTGCCAGCAGCTTAGATCTAGTGAATGAGCAGTTCTTC.

The CDR3 DNA follows: TGTGCCAGCGCAGACAGGGGGCCCGCAGATACGCAGTATTTT. It specifies CASADRGPADTQYF. The chain combines TRBV7-3 with TRBJ2-3, with 10 bases matching TRBD1. This CDR3 has 14 residues. V was pared by 8 bases and J by 4 bases, with 6 bases of the junction left unmatched. The germline V gene has CDR1 SGHTA and CDR2 FQGTGA. The full variable domain, in which reference TRBV7-3 and TRBJ2-3 provide the parts outside the CDR3, is GAGVSQTPSNKVTEKGKYVELRCDPISGHTALYWYRQSLGQGPEFLIYFQGTGAADDSGLPNDRFFAVRPEGSVSTLKIQRTERGDSAVYLCASADRGPADTQYFGPGTRLTVL.

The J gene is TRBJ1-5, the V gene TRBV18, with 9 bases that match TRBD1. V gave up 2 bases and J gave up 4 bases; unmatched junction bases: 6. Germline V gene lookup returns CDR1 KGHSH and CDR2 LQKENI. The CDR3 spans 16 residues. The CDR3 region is CASSPFEDRGNQPQHF. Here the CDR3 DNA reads TGTGCCAGCTCACCATTTGAAGACAGGGGGAATCAGCCCCAGCATTTT.

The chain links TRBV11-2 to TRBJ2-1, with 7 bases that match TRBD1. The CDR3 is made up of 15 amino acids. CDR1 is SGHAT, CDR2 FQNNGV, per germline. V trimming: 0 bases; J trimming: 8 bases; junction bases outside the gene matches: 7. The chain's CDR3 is CASSLEVGQVYEQFF. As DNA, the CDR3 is TGTGCCAGCAGCTTAGAGGTCGGACAGGTTTATGAGCAGTTCTTC. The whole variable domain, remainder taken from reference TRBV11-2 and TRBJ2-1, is EAGVAQSPRYKIIEKRQSVAFWCNPISGHATLYWYQQILGQGPKLLIQFQNNGVVDDSQLPKDRFSAERLKGVDSTLKIQPAKLEDSAVYLCASSLEVGQVYEQFFGPGTRLTVL.

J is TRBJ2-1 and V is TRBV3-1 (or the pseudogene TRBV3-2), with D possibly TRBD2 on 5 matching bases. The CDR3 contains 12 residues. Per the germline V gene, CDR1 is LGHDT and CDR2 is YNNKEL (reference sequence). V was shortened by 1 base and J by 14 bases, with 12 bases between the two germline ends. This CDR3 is CASSQGLAGEFF. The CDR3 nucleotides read TGTGCCAGCAGCCAAGGGCTAGCTGGTGAGTTCTTC.

The CDR3, as DNA: TGTGCCAGCAGTGCCGCTGGAACCCGGACAGGGGGAGAGACCCAGTACTTC. Its translation: CASSAAGTRTGGETQYF. The chain recombines TRBV6-1 with TRBJ2-5, with 10 bases identical to TRBD1. The CDR3 sequence is 17 residues long. The germline CDR1 and CDR2 sequences are MNHNS and SASEGT. The ends lost 4 bases at V and 4 bases at J; junction bases unmatched: 12.

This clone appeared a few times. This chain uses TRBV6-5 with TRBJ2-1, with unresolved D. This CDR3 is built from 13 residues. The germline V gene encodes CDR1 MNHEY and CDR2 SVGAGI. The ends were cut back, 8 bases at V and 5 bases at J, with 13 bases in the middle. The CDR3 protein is CASSPRGDNEQFF. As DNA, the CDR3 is TGTGCCAGCTCGCCGAGAGGCGACAATGAGCAGTTCTTC.

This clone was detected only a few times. CDR3 in DNA: TGTGCCAGCGGGGACAGGGTGCAAAATAACGAGCAGTACTTC. Its translation is CASGDRVQNNEQYF. The rearrangement uses TRBV6-6 and TRBJ2-7, with 9 bases fitting TRBD1. The germline V gene encodes CDR1 MNHNY and CDR2 SVGAGI (reference sequence). This CDR3 region has 14 residues. J lost 5 bases, V lost 8 bases, and 10 bases had no gene match.

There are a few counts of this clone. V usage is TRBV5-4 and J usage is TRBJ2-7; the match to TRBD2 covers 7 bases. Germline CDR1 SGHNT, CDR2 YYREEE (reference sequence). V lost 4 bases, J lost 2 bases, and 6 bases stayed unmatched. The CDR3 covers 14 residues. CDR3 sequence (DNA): TGTGCCAGCAGCCTAAGCGGGGTTACCTACGAGCAGTACTTC. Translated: CASSLSGVTYEQYF.

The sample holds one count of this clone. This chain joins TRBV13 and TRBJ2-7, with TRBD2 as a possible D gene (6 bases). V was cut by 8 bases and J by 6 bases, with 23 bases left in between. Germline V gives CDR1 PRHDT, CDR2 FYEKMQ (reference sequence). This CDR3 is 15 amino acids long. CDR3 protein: CASRRGGTISAEQYF. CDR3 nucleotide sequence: TGTGCCAGCCGGAGGGGCGGGACGATTTCGGCCGAGCAGTACTTC. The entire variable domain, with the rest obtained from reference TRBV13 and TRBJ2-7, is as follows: AAGVIQSPRHLIKEKRETATLKCYPIPRHDTVYWYQQGPGQDPQFLISFYEKMQSDKGSIPDRFSAQQFSDYHSELNMSSLELGDSALYFCASRRGGTISAEQYFGPGTRLTVT.

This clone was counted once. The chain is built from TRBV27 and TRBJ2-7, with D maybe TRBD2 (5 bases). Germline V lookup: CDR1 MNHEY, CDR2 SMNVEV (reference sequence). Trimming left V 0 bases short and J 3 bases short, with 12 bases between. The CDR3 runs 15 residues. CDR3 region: CASSLSQAGIYEQYF. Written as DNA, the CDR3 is TGTGCCAGCAGTTTATCCCAGGCGGGTATCTACGAGCAGTACTTC.

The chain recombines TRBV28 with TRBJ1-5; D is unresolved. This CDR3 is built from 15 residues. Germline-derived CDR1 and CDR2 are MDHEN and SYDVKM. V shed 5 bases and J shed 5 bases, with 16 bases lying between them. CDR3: CASSPIDTNYQPQHF. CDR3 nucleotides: TGTGCCAGCAGTCCCATAGACACGAACTATCAGCCCCAGCATTTT.